These T cell receptor beta chains were read from a single sample in a study of blood T cell repertoires in COVID-19. Assay used: immunoSEQ multiplex PCR; TCRdb lists only in-frame clones, some missing. The repertoire includes roughly 80,000 clones, approximately 81% of them detected once, and roughly 15% sits in the top ten. Sequencing was carried out using peripheral blood. The receptors here all came from a woman between 65 and 79 years old with acute or convalescent COVID-19. CDR3s include the opening cysteine and the closing phenylalanine or tryptophan.

TRBV5-1	TRBJ2-1	16	CASSYSGRSSYNEQFF
TRBV11-2	TRBJ2-5	16	CASSLGGKGSQETQYF
TRBV10-3	TRBJ2-4	14	CAISEGREGRIQYF
TRBV9	TRBJ1-1	13	CASSRTGTTEAFF
TRBV28	TRBJ2-5	15	CASSEIQEIQETQYF
TRBV19	TRBJ1-4	11	CASSPGLKLFF
TRBV11-2	TRBJ2-1	14	CASSLTRGASEQFF
TRBV9	TRBJ1-3	15	CASSVGTATGNTIYF
TRBV10-3	TRBJ2-3	17	CAIGGLAGVSSTDTQYF
TRBV4-2	TRBJ2-3	21	CASSQAPSAGVGLGSTDTQYF
TRBV7-2	TRBJ2-2	15	CASSALAANTGELFF
TRBV28	TRBJ2-5	15	CASSFPGQGDGTQYF
TRBV5-6	TRBJ2-3	12	CASSPQTDTQYF
TRBV3-1/TRBV3-2	TRBJ2-3	16	CASSQEAGGPGDTQYF
TRBV10-3	TRBJ2-1	13	CATQPERYNEQFF
TRBV3-1/TRBV3-2	TRBJ1-5	16	CASSQRGQGVGQPQHF
TRBV4-3	TRBJ2-1	18	CASSQDRWETRAYNEQFF
TRBV7-8	TRBJ1-6	21	CASSYHPGQGPSSSYNSPLHF
TRBV5-8	TRBJ1-6	16	CASNNDRGFPNSPLHF
TRBV2	TRBJ2-4	16	CASSHNFRDSKDIQYF
TRBV19	TRBJ1-5	14	CASSIRQPNQPQHF
TRBV7-9	TRBJ1-6	16	CASSRGQGLENSPLHF
TRBV7-9	TRBJ2-2	14	CASSTTENTGELFF
TRBV19	TRBJ2-2	14	CASSSAGGFGELFF
TRBV29-1	TRBJ1-2	11	CSVYTNYGYTF
TRBV5-4	TRBJ2-1	16	CASSPRIGQGVVEQFF
TRBV28	TRBJ1-5	14	CASSPTGFNQPQHF
TRBV6-5	TRBJ1-2	14	CASRTGTAYYGYTF
TRBV2	TRBJ1-5	15	CASSLQAYSNQPQHF
TRBV7-9	TRBJ2-5	14	CASSLARDRETQYF
TRBV19	TRBJ2-1	14	CASREGALDNEQFF
TRBV5-4	TRBJ1-2	12	CASSQGTYGYTF
TRBV7-2	TRBJ1-1	15	CASSLAGQGASEAFF
TRBV5-4	TRBJ2-2	16	CASSLKTREVAGELFF
TRBV6-5	TRBJ2-5	12	CASSRDSGAQYF
TRBV20-1	TRBJ1-1	14	CSASIPGLNTEAFF
TRBV6-1	TRBJ2-3	15	CASSEQGLAGDTQYF
TRBV24-1	TRBJ2-5	16	CATSDWTGLVTETQYF
TRBV5-4	TRBJ2-3	18	CASSLGLAGVIVTDTQYF
TRBV5-1	TRBJ2-2	13	CASSWGGAGELFF
TRBV6-5	TRBJ1-2	13	CASGTGSNYGYTF
TRBV15	TRBJ1-2	13	CATSKTGNYGYTF
TRBV2	TRBJ2-1	12	CASRVIGNEQFF
TRBV7-2	TRBJ2-1	15	CASSLAGLAGAEQFF
TRBV13	TRBJ1-2	13	CASSVTGDYGYTF
TRBV5-4	TRBJ2-3	16	CASSLYRGGTTDTQYF
TRBV5-1	TRBJ1-3	19	CASSVGGLNPKSSGNTIYF
TRBV10-3	TRBJ2-5	13	CAIQRTDQETQYF
TRBV3-1/TRBV3-2	TRBJ1-1	14	CASSSGTLATEAFF
TRBV11-2	TRBJ2-2	17	CASSRTGTGDGTGELFF
TRBV6-1	TRBJ2-5	15	CASSEAPGQGETQYF
TRBV18	TRBJ2-3	18	CASSQRQPGTASTDTQYF